This TCR beta chain was observed in a study of T-cell reconstitution after alpha-beta-depleted transplantation in children. A word on this clonotype: What it recognizes is unknown.

Study-wide results and caveats: Fresh T-cell production supplied most of the T-cell counts and diversity seen one year after transplant. After transplant, at about two months, alpha-beta T cells were reportedly derived from several hundred expanded graft clones. TCRbeta diversity was high at day 60 in some patients (a result of surviving recipient T cells and thymic progenitors).

CDR1 is LGHNA and CDR2 is YSLEER in the germline V gene. V was pared by 5 bases and J by 2 bases, with 14 bases between. There are 15 residues in the CDR3. The TCRbeta library incorporated unique molecular identifiers. TCRdb used MiXCR to reprocess the PCR reads, holding one entry per CDR3 protein. The sample records 450,000 to 550,000 distinct CDR3 sequences, over 10% being singletons. This TCR came from a female patient aged 2-10 years who had a stem cell transplant for aplastic anemia, so the T cells may come from the graft donor. The chain couples TRBV4-3 to TRBJ2-3, with D maybe TRBD1 (5 bases). The sample consisted of PBMCs, mostly from graft donor cells, taken 180 days after TCRalphabeta/CD19-depleted stem cell transplant. DNA for the CDR3: TGCGCCAGCAGCAAGGGGTTCACGCTCACAGATACGCAGTATTTT. Translating it yields CASSKGFTLTDTQYF.